This passage covers 18 T cell receptor beta chains from one sample sequenced in a study of radiotherapy plus CTLA-4 blockade in lung cancer. Clones were sequenced by immunoSEQ multiplex PCR, and TCRdb holds only the in-frame ones, with some missing. The sample carries 110,000 or so clones, 75% to 80% recorded once. The starting material was peripheral blood, obtained from a patient treated with radiotherapy plus ipilimumab. The source is a human donor with non-small cell lung cancer who had a partial response to radiotherapy plus ipilimumab.

V gene TRBV2 combines with J gene TRBJ2-1, with 8 bases identical to TRBD1. With V trimmed by 3 bases and J by 11 bases, 9 bases remained unmatched. CDR1 SNHLY and CDR2 FYNNEI come from the germline V gene. The CDR3 sequence is 14 residues long. CDR3 coding DNA: TGTGCCAGCAGTGACGGAAACAGGGGGTCTAAGCAGTTCTTC. As protein: CASSDGNRGSKQFF.

This sequence joins TRBV18 and TRBJ1-2; 9 positions match TRBD1. V gave up 4 bases and J gave up 1 base; unmatched junction bases: 4. The CDR3 length is 15 residues. CDR1 is KGHSH, CDR2 LQKENI, per germline. CDR3 sequence reads: CASSRGTGNNYGYTF. CDR3 in DNA: TGTGCCAGCTCACGGGGGACAGGGAATAACTATGGCTACACCTTC.

For the CDR3, the DNA is TGTGCCAGCAGCTTAGGGTTACGGCAGGGGGTAGCCAAAAACATTCAGTACTTC. Translating gives CASSLGLRQGVAKNIQYF. The rearrangement joins TRBV7-2 to TRBJ2-4, with TRBD1 matching 7 bases. Per germline, CDR1 SGHTA and CDR2 FQGNSA. V lost 1 base to trimming and J lost 0 bases; unmatched junction nucleotides: 9. This CDR3 region has 18 residues.

Regarding this clone: The identical CDR3 is also encoded by other nucleotide sequences in the sample. This sequence joins TRBV6-6 and TRBJ1-3; 7 bases map to TRBD1. J gave up 1 base and V 5 bases, and 5 bases lay outside the gene matches. The CDR3 is made up of 15 amino acids. The V gene's germline CDR1 is MNHNY and CDR2 SVGAGI (reference sequence). CDR3 sequence: CASSRGQASGNTIYF. The CDR3 coding sequence is TGTGCCAGCAGTCGAGGACAGGCGTCTGGAAACACCATATATTTT.

This sequence joins TRBV27 and TRBJ2-1, with TRBD2 matching 13 bases. The CDR3 totals 19 residues. Germline lookup yields CDR1 MNHEY and CDR2 SMNVEV (reference sequence). Trimming at V came to 3 bases and at J to 5 bases, leaving 13 bases not matched to a gene. The CDR3 is CASSFSHLGLAGANNEQFF. The CDR3 nucleotides read TGTGCCAGCAGTTTTTCTCACCTCGGACTAGCGGGAGCAAACAATGAGCAGTTCTTC.

The gene calls are TRBV28 and TRBJ1-2; 8 bases are shared with TRBD1. The ends lost 3 bases at V and 3 bases at J; junction bases unmatched: 6. Germline loops: CDR1 MDHEN, CDR2 SYDVKM. This CDR3 region has 15 residues. The CDR3 DNA reads TGTGCCAGCAGTTTGCAGACAGGGGTGGACTATGGCTACACCTTC. It encodes CASSLQTGVDYGYTF.

The chain couples TRBV10-1 to TRBJ2-3, with D maybe TRBD2 (6 bases). Trimming took off 10 bases at V and 5 bases at J, with 22 bases between the two ends. The CDR3 loop spans 15 amino acids. Germline assignment: CDR1 WNHNN and CDR2 SYGVQD (reference sequence). CDR3 in amino acids: CANKWWQTGEDTQYF. In DNA form, the CDR3 reads TGCGCCAACAAGTGGTGGCAAACGGGGGAAGATACGCAGTATTTT.

The chain couples TRBV6-4 to TRBJ1-2, with D possibly matching TRBD1 (5 bases). The germline V gene encodes CDR1 MRHNA and CDR2 SNTAGT. The CDR3 loop spans 15 amino acids. Trimming removed 6 bases at V and 1 base at J, with 15 bases between. CDR3 nucleotide sequence: TGTGCCAGCAGGAGGCACAGGACGGATAACTATGGCTACACCTTC. It codes for CASRRHRTDNYGYTF.

V usage is TRBV7-9 and J usage is TRBJ2-2, with 8 bases fitting TRBD1. CDR1 is SEHNR and CDR2 is FQNEAQ in the germline V gene (reference sequence). The junction had 6 bases not matched to a gene; V was cut back by 5 bases and J by 1 base. This CDR3 is 16 amino acids long. CDR3 protein: CASSSRQGWNTGELFF. CDR3 nucleotide sequence: TGTGCCAGCAGCAGCAGACAGGGGTGGAACACCGGGGAGCTGTTTTTT.

J is TRBJ1-2 and V is TRBV5-5; possibly TRBD1 for D (6 bases). Germline assignment: CDR1 SGHKS and CDR2 YYEKEE (reference sequence). The CDR3 length is 13 residues. Trimming left V 7 bases short and J 6 bases short, with 16 bases between. CDR3 nucleotide sequence: TGTGCCAGCGAACTCGGGGGGCCCAATGGCTACACCTTC. Translated, it gives CASELGGPNGYTF. Full variable domain (rest looked up from reference TRBV5-5 and TRBJ1-2): DAGVTQSPTHLIKTRGQQVTLRCSPISGHKSVSWYQQVLGQGPQFIFQYYEKEERGRGNFPDRFSARQFPNYSSELNVNALLLGDSALYLCASELGGPNGYTFGSGTRLTVV.

The V gene is TRBV14, the J gene TRBJ1-2, with TRBD1 identical over 9 bases. CDR1 is SGHDN, CDR2 FVKESK, per germline. The V gene end was trimmed by 4 bases and the J gene end by 6 bases; junction bases not matched to a gene: 9. This CDR3 has 15 residues. The CDR3 sequence is CASSLLGTGIHGYTF. The CDR3 region has the DNA TGTGCCAGCAGCCTCCTAGGGACAGGGATCCATGGCTACACCTTC.

There are a few counts of this clone. This chain uses TRBV4-3 with TRBJ1-2; D gene uncertain. The CDR3 runs to 12 residues. Per the germline V gene, CDR1 is LGHNA and CDR2 is YSLEER. Trimming removed 4 bases at V and 7 bases at J, with 10 bases between. CDR3 coding DNA: TGCGCCAGCAGCCCCGGACTAGGTGGCTACACCTTC. Its protein is CASSPGLGGYTF.

The CDR3 here is CASSSLGREEAGELFF. The CDR3 nucleotides are TGTGCCAGCAGCTCCCTGGGGCGGGAGGAGGCCGGGGAGCTGTTTTTT. V and J are TRBV7-9 and TRBJ2-2; 8 nucleotides align to TRBD2. This CDR3 comprises 16 residues. The germline CDR1 and CDR2 sequences are SEHNR and FQNEAQ (reference sequence). The V and J ends lost 4 bases and 6 bases, in that order; junction bases with no gene match: 10.

The sample holds a few counts of this clone. This is likely an artifact of a read error, given a far larger clone one base away. The chain combines TRBV5-6 with TRBJ2-7, with D possibly matching TRBD1 (5 bases). V was trimmed by 2 bases and J by 0 bases, leaving 6 bases between them. Germline V gene data show CDR1 as SGHDT and CDR2 as YYEEEE. The CDR3 sequence is 13 residues long. CDR3 sequence (DNA): TGTGCCAGCAGCTTCGACAGCTCCTACGAGCAGTACTTC. Translating it yields CASSFDSSYEQYF.

The V gene is TRBV5-1, the J gene TRBJ2-7; tentative D call: TRBD2 (6 bases). The CDR3 has 17 amino acids. Between the trimmed V and J ends, which lost 0 bases and 3 bases, there was a span of 19 bases. Germline V CDR1 and CDR2: SGHRS, YFSETQ. CDR3 region: CASSLALRAGGLYEQYF. The CDR3 nucleotides read TGCGCCAGCAGCTTGGCCCTGAGGGCCGGGGGACTCTACGAGCAGTACTTC.

This rearrangement joins TRBV28 to TRBJ1-2, with a weak D call TRBD1 (6 bases). The CDR3 is 14 residues long. V was shortened by 7 bases and J by 1 base, with 13 bases between the two germline ends. Germline CDR1 is MDHEN and CDR2 is SYDVKM. The CDR3 bases are TGTGCCAGCACCCCGGCAGGGGTTAACTATGGCTACACCTTC. Protein product: CASTPAGVNYGYTF.

This clone was observed at least ten times. This chain uses TRBV5-1 with TRBJ2-1; D gene unclear. The CDR3 sequence is 16 residues long. V lost 0 bases to trimming and J lost 0 bases, with 10 bases between them. Per the germline V gene, CDR1 is SGHRS and CDR2 is YFSETQ. The DNA of the CDR3 is TGCGCCAGCAGCTTGGAGGCGGCGAGCTCCTACAATGAGCAGTTCTTC. It specifies CASSLEAASSYNEQFF.

The chain joins TRBV2 to TRBJ2-5; maybe TRBD2 (5 bases). Germline V lookup: CDR1 SNHLY, CDR2 FYNNEI. The germline V and J ends were trimmed by 7 bases and 5 bases, with 20 bases remaining between them. The CDR3 contains 15 residues. DNA of the CDR3: TGTGCCAGCACCGGGAAGGGCCCTTTAGGGGAGACCCAGTACTTC. Translating gives CASTGKGPLGETQYF.